This entry concerns a single T cell receptor beta chain. The ends lost 4 bases at V and 4 bases at J; junction bases unmatched: 6. Germline CDR1 is MGHRA and CDR2 is YSYEKL. CDR3 length: 15 residues. As for time point: newly diagnosed GD, antithyroid drugs for less than 3 months. From RNA extracted from PBMCs, the TCR library was made. The data stem from a study of regulatory T cells in long-lasting Graves disease. For TCR beta, libraries came from iRepertoire HTBI primers and Arm-PCR of CDR3 regions. Original analysis: Segment identification across samples yielded around 64 TRBV and about 14 TRBJ segments. TCRdb reprocessed the multiplex PCR reads with MiXCR, giving one entry per CDR3 protein. None of the V and J calls come from the authors' own analysis; TCRdb made them. Of approximately 440,000 distinct CDR3 sequences in the sample, roughly 16% were seen once. These same records also appear under a second study, on T cells in Graves' hyperthyroidism and ophthalmopathy. That investigation notes: Most expanded thyroid clonotypes above 0.001 also appeared in blood.

The material sequenced was peripheral blood mononuclear cells (PBMCs), taken at new diagnosis, from a patient treated with antithyroid drugs. The sequence came from a man in his forties with Graves disease. The V and J genes are TRBV4-1 and TRBJ2-7, with 11 bases that match TRBD2. The CDR3 coding sequence is TGCGCCAGCAGCCTGTCTAGCGGGAGGATTTACGAGCAGTACTTC. It yields the protein CASSLSSGRIYEQYF.